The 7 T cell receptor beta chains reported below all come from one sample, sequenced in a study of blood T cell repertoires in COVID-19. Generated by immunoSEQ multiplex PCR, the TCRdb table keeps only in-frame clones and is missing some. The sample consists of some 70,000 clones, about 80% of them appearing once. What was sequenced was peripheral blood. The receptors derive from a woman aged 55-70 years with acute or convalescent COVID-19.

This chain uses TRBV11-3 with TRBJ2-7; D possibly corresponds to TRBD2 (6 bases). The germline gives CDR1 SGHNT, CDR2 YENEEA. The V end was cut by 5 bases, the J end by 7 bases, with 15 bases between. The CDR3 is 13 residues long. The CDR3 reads CASSRGAAGEQYF. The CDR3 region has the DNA TGTGCCAGCAGCCGAGGGGCGGCGGGGGAGCAGTACTTC.

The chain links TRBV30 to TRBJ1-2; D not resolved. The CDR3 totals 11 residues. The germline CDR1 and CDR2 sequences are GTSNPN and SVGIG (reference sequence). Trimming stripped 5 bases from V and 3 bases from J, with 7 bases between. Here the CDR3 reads CAWDSYYGYTF. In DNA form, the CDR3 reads TGTGCCTGGGACTCCTACTATGGCTACACCTTC.

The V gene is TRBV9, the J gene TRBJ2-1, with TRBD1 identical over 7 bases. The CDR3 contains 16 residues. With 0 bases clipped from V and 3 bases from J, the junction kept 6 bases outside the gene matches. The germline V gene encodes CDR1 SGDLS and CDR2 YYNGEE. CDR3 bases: TGTGCCAGCAGCGTAGGTCCCGGGACAGTCTACAATGAGCAGTTCTTC. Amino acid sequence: CASSVGPGTVYNEQFF. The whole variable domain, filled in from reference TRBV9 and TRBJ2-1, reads DSGVTQTPKHLITATGQRVTLRCSPRSGDLSVYWYQQSLDQGLQFLIQYYNGEERAKGNILERFSAQQFPDLHSELNLSSLELGDSALYFCASSVGPGTVYNEQFFGPGTRLTVL.

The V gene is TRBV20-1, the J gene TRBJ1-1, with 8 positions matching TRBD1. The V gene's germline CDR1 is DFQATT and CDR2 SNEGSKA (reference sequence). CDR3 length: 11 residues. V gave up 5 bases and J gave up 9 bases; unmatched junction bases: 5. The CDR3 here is CSAARTGQAFF. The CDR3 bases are TGCAGTGCTGCACGGACAGGGCAAGCTTTCTTT.

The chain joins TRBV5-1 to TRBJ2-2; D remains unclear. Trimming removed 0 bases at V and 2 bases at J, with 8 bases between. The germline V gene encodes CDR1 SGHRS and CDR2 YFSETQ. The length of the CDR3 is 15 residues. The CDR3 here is CASSLDSPNTGELFF. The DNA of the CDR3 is TGCGCCAGCAGCTTGGACAGCCCCAACACCGGGGAGCTGTTTTTT.

The CDR3 DNA is TGTGCCAGCAGCTATGAGGGATTGCGCACTGAAGCTTTCTTT. Translating gives CASSYEGLRTEAFF. This sequence joins TRBV9 and TRBJ1-1, with D uncertain. The germline V gene has CDR1 SGDLS and CDR2 YYNGEE. V shed 4 bases and J shed 4 bases, with 14 bases lying between them. CDR3 length equals 14 residues.

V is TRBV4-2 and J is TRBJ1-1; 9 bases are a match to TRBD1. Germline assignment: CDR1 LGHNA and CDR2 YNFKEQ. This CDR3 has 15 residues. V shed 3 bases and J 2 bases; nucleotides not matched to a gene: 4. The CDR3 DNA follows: TGTGCCAGCAGCCAGACGGACAGGGGAAACACTGAAGCTTTCTTT. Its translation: CASSQTDRGNTEAFF.